The TCR beta chain described here comes from a study of blood T cell repertoires in COVID-19. Study summary: Sites in the United States, Italy and Spain provided acute and convalescent COVID-19 samples. PBMCs, B-cell-depleted T cells, or T cells were the source of the cDNA or gDNA that made up the material.

The CDR3 contains 15 residues. The V gene's germline CDR1 is GTSNPN and CDR2 SVGIG (reference sequence). V dropped 3 bases and J dropped 1; count of bases not matched to a gene: 8. As processed by the authors: Amplification from reference gene primers served as the basis for estimated nucleated cell counts. The protocol was immunoSEQ multiplex PCR, while the TCRdb copy is restricted to in-frame clones and leaves out a portion. That table furnishes V, J and clone size, whereas the DNA furnished D and trimming. The sample includes some 150,000 clones, roughly nine tenths of them seen just once. The chain couples TRBV30 to TRBJ2-7; the match to TRBD1 covers 8 bases. The clonotype was recovered from a woman in her fifties or sixties with COVID-19, enrolled during active disease. Material for sequencing was peripheral blood. For the CDR3, the DNA is TGTGCCTGGAGAGCTGGACAGGGTAGTTCCTACGAGCAGTACTTC. It translates to CAWRAGQGSSYEQYF.